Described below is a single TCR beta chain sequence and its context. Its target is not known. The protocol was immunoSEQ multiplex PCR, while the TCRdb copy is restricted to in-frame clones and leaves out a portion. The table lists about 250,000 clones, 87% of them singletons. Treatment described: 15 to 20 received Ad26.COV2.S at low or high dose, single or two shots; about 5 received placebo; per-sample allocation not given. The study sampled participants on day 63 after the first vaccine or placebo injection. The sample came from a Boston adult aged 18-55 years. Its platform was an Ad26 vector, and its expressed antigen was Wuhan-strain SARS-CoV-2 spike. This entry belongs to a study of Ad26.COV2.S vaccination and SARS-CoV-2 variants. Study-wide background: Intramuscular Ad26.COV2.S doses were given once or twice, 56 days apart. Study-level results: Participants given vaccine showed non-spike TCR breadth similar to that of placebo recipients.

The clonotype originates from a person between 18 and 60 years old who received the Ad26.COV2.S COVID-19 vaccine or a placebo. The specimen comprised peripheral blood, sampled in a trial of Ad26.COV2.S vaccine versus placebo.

The CDR3 reads CASSQLQGRYGYTF. CDR3 bases: TGTGCCAGCAGCCAGCTGCAGGGCCGCTATGGCTACACCTTC. This chain uses TRBV6-5 with TRBJ1-2; possibly TRBD1 for D (5 bases). Germline V gene sequence: CDR1 MNHEY, CDR2 SVGAGI. This CDR3 spans 14 amino acids. V lost 6 bases and J lost 4, with 15 bases in between.